This TCR beta chain is from a study of cytomegalovirus exposure and HLA in healthy donors. This clone has only one observation. There are 14 residues in the CDR3. Germline V CDR1 and CDR2: SGDLS, YYNGEE. Trimming left V 3 bases short and J 0 bases short, with 9 bases between. Primers: 60 Vbeta forward and 13 Jbeta reverse. Repertoires were generated with immunoSEQ multiplex PCR, while TCRdb's copy carries only in-frame clones and drops some. The table has some 100,000 clones, around 82% seen once; the top ten hold about 4.2%. The chain recombines TRBV9 with TRBJ1-2; D ambiguous. The sequencing input was PBMCs. The sequence was collected from a woman between 45 and 60 years old in good health and CMV-seropositive. The CDR3 nucleotides are TGTGCCAGCAGCGCTGACATTTCTAACTATGGCTACACCTTC. Its protein product is CASSADISNYGYTF.